This T cell receptor (beta chain) was captured by sequencing in a study of PD-L1 blockade in urothelial cancer. Sequencing was performed with immunoSEQ multiplex PCR; in TCRdb, only in-frame clones are kept and a portion is missing. The data contain some 80,000 clones, 87% of them singletons. This CDR3 has 14 residues. Germline CDR1 MNHEY, CDR2 SMNVEV (reference sequence). V lost 4 bases, J lost 2 bases, and 3 bases stayed unmatched. The clonotype comes from a woman in her seventies with urothelial cancer. The sample in question was PBMCs, obtained around atezolizumab (anti-PD-L1) treatment. The chain combines TRBV27 with TRBJ2-7; 9 bases are shared with TRBD2. The DNA of the CDR3 is TGTGCCAGCAGTTGGCGGGAGGGCCCCTACGAGCAGTACTTC. Translation gives CASSWREGPYEQYF.